These 3 T cell receptor beta chains were sequenced from one sample in a study of blood T cell repertoires in COVID-19. Profiling relied on immunoSEQ multiplex PCR, and the TCRdb table lists in-frame clones only, not all of them. Of roughly 200,000 clones listed, approximately 87% are singletons. Sequenced material: peripheral blood. The receptors were gathered from a man aged 55 to 69 who had recovered from COVID-19.

The chain has TRBV5-3 and TRBJ1-1, with D perhaps TRBD1 (6 bases). TRBV5-3 is an ORF; its function is uncertain. The CDR3 is 18 amino acids. Trimming cost V 0 bases and J 1 base, with 19 bases left between them. CDR3 sequence: CARSLVQGRVIGNTEAFF. CDR3 in DNA: TGTGCCAGAAGCTTGGTCCAGGGGAGGGTTATAGGGAACACTGAAGCTTTCTTT.

The chain links TRBV2 to TRBJ2-7; D remains ambiguous. Germline lookup yields CDR1 SNHLY and CDR2 FYNNEI. The CDR3 extends over 14 amino acids. Trimming removed 2 bases at V and 3 bases at J, with 11 bases between. The CDR3 spells CASSELRQDYEQYF. The CDR3 DNA reads as TGTGCCAGCAGTGAACTCCGACAAGACTACGAGCAGTACTTC.

This clone was found once. The rearrangement links TRBV19 to TRBJ2-2, with a possible D match to TRBD2 (6 bases). Trimming removed 7 bases from V and 6 bases from J, with 18 bases in between. Germline CDR1 LNHDA, CDR2 SQIVND (reference sequence). The CDR3 is made up of 15 amino acids. The chain's CDR3 is CASTQEGRSAGELFF. CDR3 nucleotides: TGTGCCAGTACTCAGGAGGGGAGGTCGGCCGGGGAGCTGTTTTTT. The complete variable domain, with remaining parts taken from reference TRBV19 and TRBJ2-2, reads DGGITQSPKYLFRKEGQNVTLSCEQNLNHDAMYWYRQDPGQGLRLIYYSQIVNDFQKGDIAEGYSVSREKKESFPLTVTSAQKNPTAFYLCASTQEGRSAGELFFGEGSRLTVL.